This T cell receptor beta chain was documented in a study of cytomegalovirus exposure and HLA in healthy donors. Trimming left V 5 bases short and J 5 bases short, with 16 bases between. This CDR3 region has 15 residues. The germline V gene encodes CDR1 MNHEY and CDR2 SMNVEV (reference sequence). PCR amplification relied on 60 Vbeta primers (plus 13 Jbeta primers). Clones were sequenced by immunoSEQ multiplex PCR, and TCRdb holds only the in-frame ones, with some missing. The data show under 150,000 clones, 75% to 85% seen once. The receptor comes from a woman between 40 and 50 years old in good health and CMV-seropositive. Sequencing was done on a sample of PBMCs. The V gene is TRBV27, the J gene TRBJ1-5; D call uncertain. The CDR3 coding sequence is TGTGCCAGCAGTCCCCACTTGAGTACCGATCAGCCCCAGCATTTT. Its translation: CASSPHLSTDQPQHF.